This T cell receptor (beta chain) is from a study of blood T cell repertoires in COVID-19 (dated by TCRdb to 2020 to 2021). Some background on the complete study: Samples from collaborators originated in the United States, Italy and Spain and spanned both the acute and convalescent phases of COVID-19. Subjects who had been exposed to COVID-19, were actively infected with it, or had recovered from it provided the deeply sampled blood TCRbeta repertoires that made up the dataset. The repertoires were made available in a free public database intended to serve as a resource for research on the immune response to SARS-CoV-2. Where available, HLA class I and class II types were taken from metadata supplied by the sample provider and were not determined by assay-based typing. The prospective study material was composed of cDNA or gDNA derived from T cells, B-cell-depleted T cells, or PBMCs. A de-identified subject ID, COVID-19 status, age in years and sex were almost always included in the sample metadata. Samples were obtained from the ongoing ImmuneRACE study (first 160 participants) and from over 1,000 subjects provided by 6 global collaborators.

The collaborating institutions used their own protocols to collect whole blood in K2EDTA tubes. For TCRbeta analysis, collaborators shipped samples as frozen whole blood, isolated PBMCs, or DNA extracted from either of those sample types. The immunoSEQ Assay, a bias-controlled multiplex PCR, was used to amplify TCRbeta CDR3 regions from genomic DNA. The source study handled its data this way. Within the assay, amplification of reference gene primers was used to estimate how many nucleated cells each sample contained. To quantify the absolute abundance of each unique TCRbeta CDR3 rearrangement, sequence reads were collapsed and filtered. For each sample, productive Simpson clonality was calculated by taking the square root of Simpson's diversity index across productive rearrangements. The clones in this table, taken by TCRdb from immuneACCESS, are in-frame only. Not every clone is retained; where verified, under half of the shortfall comes from an unresolved V gene, and the cause of the rest is unknown. From that table come the V and J calls and clone size; the DNA was used to work out D and trimming. The sample profile shows some 280,000 clones; roughly 90% of them were found once. Jointly, the top ten make up about 3% of the sample.

General findings and caveats noted by the study authors: How much clinical and demographic metadata was included differed by source and by participant, and the metadata was provided uncurated.

Germline trimming amounts to 0 bases on V and 8 bases on J, with 7 as the count of junction bases outside the gene matches. Reading from cysteine to phenylalanine, the CDR3 counts 14 amino acids. Left in the record is the CDR3 DNA by itself, 42 bases read in frame from the first base. Looking up the germline V gene yields CDR1 SGHRS and CDR2 YFSETQ. Details on this clone: Its antigen is currently not known. No much larger clonotype is one base removed from it; base qualities were not supplied.

The rearranged segments are TRBV5-1 and TRBJ1-2; TRBD1 lines up with 7 middle nucleotides. The source of this sequence is a woman aged 25 to 39 with active or convalescent COVID-19. Sequencing used peripheral blood. Here is the DNA: TGCGCCAGCAGCTTGGATCCAGGGGGAGCGGGCTACACCTTC. It encodes CASSLDPGGAGYTF.